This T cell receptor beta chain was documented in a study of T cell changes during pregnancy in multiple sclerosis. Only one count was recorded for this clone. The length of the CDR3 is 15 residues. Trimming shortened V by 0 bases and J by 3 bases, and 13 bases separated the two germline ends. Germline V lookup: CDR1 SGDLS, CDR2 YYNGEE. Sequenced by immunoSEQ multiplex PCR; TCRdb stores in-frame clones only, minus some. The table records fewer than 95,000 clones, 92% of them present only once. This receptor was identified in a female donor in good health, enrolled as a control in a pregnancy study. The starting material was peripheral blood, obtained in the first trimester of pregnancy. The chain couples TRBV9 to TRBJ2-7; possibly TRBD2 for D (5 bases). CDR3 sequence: CASSVADLPYYEQYF. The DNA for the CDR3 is TGTGCCAGCAGCGTAGCGGACTTACCTTACTACGAGCAGTACTTC.